What follows are 14 T cell receptor beta chains derived from one specimen sequenced in a study of control samples from healthy donors and cancer patients. Sequencing was performed with immunoSEQ multiplex PCR; in TCRdb, only in-frame clones are kept and a portion is missing. In the table there are around 110,000 clones, around nine tenths of which are singletons. Sample: blood. The source of these receptors is a woman in her 70s in good health.

This clone was seen once. In DNA form, the CDR3 reads TGTGCCAGCAGCCCTGCGGTAGCGGTTTCCTACGAGCAGTACTTC. Amino acids: CASSPAVAVSYEQYF. V and J are TRBV11-1 and TRBJ2-7; possible D gene TRBD2, 6 bases. Trimming removed 5 bases at V and 1 base at J, with 15 bases between. Germline V lookup: CDR1 SGHAT, CDR2 FQDESV (reference sequence). There are 15 residues in the CDR3.

This clone was seen only once. The rearrangement uses TRBV28 and TRBJ2-7, with D possibly TRBD1 on 7 matching bases. V was cut by 7 bases and J by 6 bases, with 13 bases left in between. The CDR3 is 12 amino acids. Per the germline V gene, CDR1 is MDHEN and CDR2 is SYDVKM. CDR3 DNA sequence: TGTGCCAGCACCCCCAGGGGGGCCGAGCAGTACTTC. Amino acids: CASTPRGAEQYF.

DNA of the CDR3: TGTGCCAGCAGTCACAGGGAGCGGGAGCAGTTCTTC. This sequence encodes CASSHREREQFF. The rearrangement uses TRBV6-5 and TRBJ2-1; D is perhaps TRBD1 (6 bases). Trimming left V 5 bases short and J 10 bases short, with 12 bases between. CDR3 length: 12 amino acids. Germline V lookup: CDR1 MNHEY, CDR2 SVGAGI.

The chain combines TRBV5-4 with TRBJ1-1, with D hard to call. Germline values: CDR1 SGHNT, CDR2 YYREEE (reference sequence). This CDR3 comprises 14 residues. The V end was cut by 3 bases, the J end by 3 bases, with 12 bases between. DNA of the CDR3: TGTGCCAGCAGCTCGGGAGGTAGGGACACTGAAGCTTTCTTT. This codes for CASSSGGRDTEAFF. Based on the CDR3 plus reference TRBV5-4 and TRBJ1-1, the full variable domain is ETGVTQSPTHLIKTRGQQVTLRCSSQSGHNTVSWYQQALGQGPQFIFQYYREEENGRGNFPPRFSGLQFPNYSSELNVNALELDDSALYLCASSSGGRDTEAFFGQGTRLTVV.

The chain links TRBV3-1 (or the pseudogene TRBV3-2) to TRBJ1-2; D unresolved. Germline assignment: CDR1 LGHDT and CDR2 YNNKEL (reference sequence). The CDR3 runs 15 residues. The V end lost 4 bases, the J end lost 2 bases, and 14 bases lay between the germline ends. The CDR3 loop reads CASSLAPHGNYGYTF. CDR3 coding DNA: TGTGCCAGCAGCCTAGCCCCCCATGGGAACTATGGCTACACCTTC.

The chain combines TRBV9 with TRBJ1-2; D is perhaps TRBD1 (6 bases). Per the germline V gene, CDR1 is SGDLS and CDR2 is YYNGEE. The CDR3 contains 14 residues. V lost 0 bases and J 8 bases, leaving 14 bases between the germline ends. Here the CDR3 DNA reads TGTGCCAGCAGCGTAGCCTCGACAGGAGGGGGCTACACCTTC. This gives the protein CASSVASTGGGYTF.

The V gene is TRBV10-3, the J gene TRBJ1-2; tentative D call: TRBD1 (6 bases). Germline CDR1 is ENHRY and CDR2 is SYGVKD. Trimming shortened V by 10 bases and J by 2 bases, and 11 bases separated the two germline ends. The CDR3 consists of 12 residues. The CDR3 nucleotides read TGTGCCACCCAGGGGCAGAACTATGGCTACACCTTC. Its protein product is CATQGQNYGYTF.

The chain links TRBV6-5 to TRBJ1-1, with D possibly TRBD1 on 5 matching bases. The germline V gene encodes CDR1 MNHEY and CDR2 SVGAGI. Deletions cut 2 bases from V and 1 base from J, with 11 bases between. The CDR3 totals 15 residues. CDR3 loop: CASSYAKGANTEAFF. CDR3 coding DNA: TGTGCCAGCAGTTACGCCAAAGGGGCGAACACTGAAGCTTTCTTT.

This clone came up once. V gene TRBV5-1 combines with J gene TRBJ1-6; D perhaps matches TRBD1 (6 bases). The CDR3 loop spans 15 amino acids. Germline V CDR1 and CDR2: SGHRS, YFSETQ. Trimming removed 4 bases at V and 8 bases at J, with 16 bases between. The CDR3 coding sequence is TGCGCCAGCAGCACAGGACAGCTACTGGATTCACCCCTCCACTTT. Its protein product is CASSTGQLLDSPLHF.

The chain uses TRBV2 and TRBJ2-1; unclear D gene. Trimming left V 8 bases short and J 5 bases short, with 4 bases between. Germline lookup yields CDR1 SNHLY and CDR2 FYNNEI. This CDR3 spans 10 amino acids. For the CDR3, the DNA is TGTGCCAGCGATAACAATGAGCAGTTCTTC. Its protein product is CASDNNEQFF.

CDR3 bases: TGTGCCAGCAGCTTAGTAGGGCAGATGAACACTGAAGCTTTCTTT. It encodes CASSLVGQMNTEAFF. This sequence joins TRBV7-8 and TRBJ1-1, with D unresolved. This CDR3 contains 15 residues. Per germline, CDR1 SGHVS and CDR2 FQNEAQ. V shed 1 base and J shed 0 bases, with 9 bases lying between them.

The gene calls are TRBV5-4 and TRBJ2-2, with D unclear. Germline V gene data show CDR1 as SGHNT and CDR2 as YYREEE (reference sequence). V was pared by 4 bases and J by 1 base, with 8 bases between. This CDR3 is 14 amino acids long. The CDR3 sequence is CASSPVLNTGELFF. The CDR3 nucleotides read TGTGCCAGCAGCCCCGTATTGAACACCGGGGAGCTGTTTTTT.

The chain is built from TRBV25-1 and TRBJ1-2; 7 nucleotides agree with TRBD1. Per germline, CDR1 MGHDK and CDR2 SYGVNS. The CDR3 is made up of 16 amino acids. The V gene end was trimmed by 3 bases and the J gene end by 8 bases; junction bases not matched to a gene: 15. The DNA of the CDR3 is TGTGCCAGCAGTGACAGACAGGGATTGGGCCTCGGGGGCTACACCTTC. Translation gives CASSDRQGLGLGGYTF.

This clone has a single count. The chain uses TRBV5-1 and TRBJ1-2; 8 nucleotides agree with TRBD1. Looked up from germline, CDR1 is SGHRS and CDR2 is YFSETQ. CDR3 length: 15 amino acids. Trimming cost V 4 bases and J 1 base; bases outside gene matches: 6. In nucleotides, the CDR3 is TGCGCCAGCAGCCGGGGGGGACAGGTTAACTATGGCTACACCTTC. Translation: CASSRGGQVNYGYTF.